The 22 T cell receptor beta chains below were found in one sample sequenced in a study of tumor and adjacent non-tumor tissue in lung cancer. This sample's RNA came from whole unsorted tissue. A modified ARM-PCR protocol with three rounds of nested PCR amplified TCRbeta. Each CDR3 protein is one row after TCRdb ran MiXCR on the multiplex PCR reads. This table has more than 120,000 distinct CDR3 sequences, around 61% appearing once. The sample consisted of lung tumor tissue. Receptors were obtained from a man in his 60s with small cell lung cancer.

This clonotype was picked up many times. The chain combines TRBV11-3 with TRBJ2-1, with 9 bases matching TRBD1. Germline CDR1 and CDR2: SGHNT and YENEEA. The V and J ends lost 1 base and 9 bases, in that order; junction bases with no gene match: 4. CDR3 length: 14 amino acids. CDR3 region: CASSLGTGVGEQFF. The CDR3 nucleotides read TGTGCCAGCAGCTTAGGGACAGGGGTGGGTGAGCAGTTCTTC.

Concerning this clonotype itself: A read error may produce the germline difference seen at one junction end. The chain links TRBV6-1 to TRBJ2-7, with D tentatively TRBD1 or TRBD2 (6 bases each). The CDR3 is 12 amino acids. Germline V lookup: CDR1 MNHNS, CDR2 SASEGT. CDR3 residues: CASNEGGREQYF. In nucleotides, the CDR3 is TGTGCCAGCAATGAAGGGGGGCGCGAACAGTACTTC.

The chain couples TRBV20-1 to TRBJ2-3; TRBD2 is a possible D gene (6 bases). V was clipped by 6 bases and J by 2 bases, with 18 bases between them. The CDR3 is 15 amino acids. Germline CDR1 is DFQATT and CDR2 is SNEGSKA (reference sequence). CDR3 sequence: CSARTWREITDTQYF. The DNA for the CDR3 is TGCAGTGCCAGAACGTGGCGGGAAATCACAGATACGCAGTATTTT.

For this clonotype: Given a much more abundant clone one base away, this may be a read error. The rearrangement uses TRBV6-5 and TRBJ2-3; D is tentatively TRBD1 or TRBD2 (6 bases each). The CDR3 extends over 15 amino acids. Looked up from germline, CDR1 is MNHEY and CDR2 is SVGAGI. The CDR3 here is CTSRGRGHLTDTQYF. The CDR3 coding sequence is TGTACCAGCAGAGGTCGGGGGCATCTCACAGATACGCAGTATTTT.

This clonotype has a count of ten or more. The chain has TRBV5-6 and TRBJ1-1; D not resolved. This CDR3 is 12 amino acids long. V was shortened by 4 bases and J by 9 bases, with 13 bases between the two germline ends. Germline loops: CDR1 SGHDT, CDR2 YYEEEE. The CDR3 sequence is CASSRTDAQAFF. DNA for the CDR3: TGTGCCAGCAGCCGGACGGACGCCCAAGCTTTCTTT.

This clonotype has only a few counts. One end of the junction does not line up with germline, which may come from a read error. The rearrangement uses TRBV5-4 and TRBJ2-5; D uncertain. Germline assignment: CDR1 SGHNT and CDR2 YYREEE (reference sequence). There are 15 residues in the CDR3. This CDR3 is CASSLGLGPQGTQYF. The CDR3 bases are TGTGCCAGCAGCTTGGGCCTTGGGCCTCAAGGGACCCAGTACTTC.

This clonotype has at least ten counts. V and J are TRBV6-2 or TRBV6-3 and TRBJ2-1; D is unresolved. Trimming shortened V by 1 base and J by 6 bases, and 10 bases separated the two germline ends. In germline, CDR1 is MNHEY, CDR2 SVGEGT. The CDR3 is 14 amino acids. The CDR3 DNA reads as TGTGCCAGCAGTTACTTGACGAACACCAATGAGCAGTTCTTC. Translation gives CASSYLTNTNEQFF.

The chain carries TRBV20-1 and TRBJ2-3; a possible D gene is TRBD2 (6 bases). Germline CDR1 DFQATT, CDR2 SNEGSKA (reference sequence). The CDR3 has 15 residues. Trimming took off 1 base at V and 3 bases at J, with 14 bases between the two ends. CDR3 DNA: TGCAGTGCTAGAGGGGGACGCGCGGGAACAGATACGCAGTATTTT. Translation: CSARGGRAGTDTQYF.

As concerns this clonotype: The final CDR3 position lacks the conserved phenylalanine or tryptophan, pointing to a likely read error. V gene TRBV4-1 combines with J gene TRBJ2-3, with 7 positions matching TRBD2. This CDR3 has 17 amino acids. V was pared by 1 base and J by 4 bases, with 11 bases of the junction left unmatched. The germline V gene has CDR1 MGHRA and CDR2 YSYEKL. The DNA of the CDR3 is TGCGCCAGCAGCCAAGTACTGTCTAGCGGAGGCGCAGATACGCAGTATTTA. Translating it yields CASSQVLSSGGADTQYL.

About this clonotype: Germline and junction disagree at one end, which may indicate a read error. The gene calls are TRBV6-6 and TRBJ1-1; no firm D call. The CDR3 runs to 13 residues. The germline V gene has CDR1 MNHNY and CDR2 SVGAGI (reference sequence). The CDR3 protein is CANSYTENTEAFF. CDR3 in DNA: TGTGCCAACAGTTACACAGAGAACACTGAAGCTTTCTTT.

A word on this clonotype: The germline gene is not matched at one end of the junction; a read error may be the cause. CDR3 loop: CASSFAHKEIQYF. The CDR3 DNA is TGTGCCAGTAGTTTCGCTCACAAAGAGATCCAGTACTTC. The chain combines TRBV12-3 or TRBV12-4 with TRBJ2-5; D unresolved. The CDR3 runs to 13 residues.

The chain is built from TRBV29-1 and TRBJ1-1, with 7 positions matching TRBD1. This CDR3 contains 17 residues. The germline CDR1 and CDR2 sequences are SQVTM and ANQGSEA. The trim removed 6 bases at V and 4 bases at J, leaving 20 bases unmatched. DNA for the CDR3: TGCAGCGTAATATTGTATGACAGGGTGAGGGGAAGCACTGAAGCTTTCTTT. Its translation is CSVILYDRVRGSTEAFF.

About this clonotype itself: An end of the junction differs from the germline gene, which may be a read error. The CDR3 DNA is TGTGTCAGCAGCCAATCGGGTGACCGTAGGGGACTAGCGGGGGGGGGAGAGACCCAGTACTTC. It specifies CVSSQSGDRRGLAGGGETQYF. The chain combines TRBV4-2 with TRBJ2-5; 16 bases match TRBD2. In germline, CDR1 is LGHNA, CDR2 YNFKEQ. The CDR3 is made up of 21 amino acids.

Points on this clonotype: At one end, the junction sequence differs from germline, possibly due to a read error. The CDR3 reads CANSWTRTTDTQYF. In nucleotides, the CDR3 is TGTGCCAACAGTTGGACTAGGACGACAGATACGCAGTATTTT. This chain joins TRBV12-3 or TRBV12-4 and TRBJ2-3; TRBD2 matches at 7 bases. The CDR3 consists of 14 residues.

In regard to this clonotype: Just one base apart from a much larger clone, this may be a read error. The V call is TRBV5-6, the J call TRBJ2-7; no clear D. The CDR3 spans 13 residues. In germline, CDR1 is SGHDT, CDR2 YYEEEE. The V and J ends lost 4 bases and 5 bases respectively, with 13 bases between them. The CDR3 protein is CASSRALNHEQYV. The CDR3 coding sequence is TGTGCCAGCAGCCGGGCCCTTAATCACGAGCAGTACGTC.

With respect to this clonotype: At one of its ends the junction is not consistent with the germline gene, which may arise from a read error. This rearrangement joins TRBV6-1 to TRBJ1-2; TRBD1 matches at 7 bases. Germline V CDR1 and CDR2: MNHNS, SASEGT. There are 12 residues in the CDR3. The DNA of the CDR3 is TGTGCCAGCAGTGTTCCCGGAGACAGGGTACCCTTC. It codes for CASSVPGDRVPF.

This clonotype was counted only a few times. This may arise from a read error, as a much more abundant clone is one base away. The genes are TRBV6-1 and TRBJ2-7, with D hard to call. Germline V gene lookup returns CDR1 MNHNS and CDR2 SASEGT. The V and J ends lost 10 bases and 3 bases respectively, with 13 bases between them. CDR3 length equals 12 residues. As DNA, the CDR3 is TGTGCCACTGAGACTTCGTTCTACGAGCAGTACGTC. This sequence encodes CATETSFYEQYV.

Comments on this clonotype: One end of the junction varies from germline; a read error may be responsible. This rearrangement joins TRBV12-3 or TRBV12-4 to TRBJ2-5, with D maybe TRBD1 (6 bases). The CDR3 loop spans 14 amino acids. CDR3 amino acids: CTSSFGTIQETQYF. CDR3 coding DNA: TGTACCAGCAGTTTTGGGACAATCCAAGAGACCCAGTACTTT.

A single count supports this clonotype. V gene TRBV6-2 or TRBV6-3 combines with J gene TRBJ2-3, with D tentatively TRBD1 or TRBD2 (5 bases each). CDR3 length equals 14 residues. Trimming left V 10 bases short and J 7 bases short, with 21 bases between. Germline assignment: CDR1 MNHEY and CDR2 SVGEGT. In DNA form, the CDR3 reads TGTGCCACCCCATGGGGGATTGTTACATATACGCAGTATTTT. Residues: CATPWGIVTYTQYF.

As to this clonotype: One end of the junction is discordant with germline, which a read error may explain. The J gene is TRBJ2-7, the V gene TRBV11-3; TRBD1 agrees at 7 bases. The germline V gene has CDR1 SGHNT and CDR2 YENEEA. The CDR3 totals 14 residues. DNA of the CDR3: TGTGCCAGTAGCACGGGACAGAGTATCTACGAGCAATACTTC. It is translated as CASSTGQSIYEQYF.

This clonotype was counted once. A read error may account for a junction end that differs from germline. This rearrangement joins TRBV6-1 to TRBJ1-2; D remains unclear. The CDR3 has 13 amino acids. Germline V CDR1 and CDR2: MNHNS, SASEGT. The CDR3 sequence: CASSVKADYGYTF. The CDR3, as DNA: TGTGCTAGCAGCGTCAAGGCCGACTATGGCTACACCTTC.

This clonotype was observed once. V and J are TRBV7-9 and TRBJ1-4; a possible D gene is TRBD1 (6 bases). From germline, CDR1 is SEHNR and CDR2 FQNEAQ (reference sequence). The CDR3 consists of 14 residues. Trimming removed 5 bases at V and 8 bases at J, with 15 bases between. The CDR3 loop reads CASSPQGRGEKLFF. The DNA of the CDR3 is TGTGCCAGCAGCCCGCAGGGGAGAGGGGAAAAACTGTTTTTT.